Sequencing of this TCR beta chain was carried out in a study of blood T cell repertoires in COVID-19. Study-wide background: Collection of acute and convalescent COVID-19 samples took place in the United States, Italy and Spain. In each case, the material was cDNA or gDNA derived from T cells, B-cell-depleted T cells, or PBMCs.

The CDR3 length is 16 residues. The table came from immunoSEQ multiplex PCR; TCRdb's copy has only in-frame clones and leaves some out. There are tens of thousands of clones in the sample; less than 75% occur only once, and around 14% lies in the top ten. The sequencing input was peripheral blood. This chain connects TRBV21-1 to TRBJ1-2; no check of the table's D call, TRBD1, against the DNA was made. TRBV21-1 is labeled a pseudogene. The TCR comes from a woman in her 70s with acute or convalescent COVID-19. The CDR3: CASSKPQSTANYGYTF. CDR3 coding DNA: TGTGCCAGCAGCAAACCACAATCGACAGCTAACTATGGCTACACCTTC.